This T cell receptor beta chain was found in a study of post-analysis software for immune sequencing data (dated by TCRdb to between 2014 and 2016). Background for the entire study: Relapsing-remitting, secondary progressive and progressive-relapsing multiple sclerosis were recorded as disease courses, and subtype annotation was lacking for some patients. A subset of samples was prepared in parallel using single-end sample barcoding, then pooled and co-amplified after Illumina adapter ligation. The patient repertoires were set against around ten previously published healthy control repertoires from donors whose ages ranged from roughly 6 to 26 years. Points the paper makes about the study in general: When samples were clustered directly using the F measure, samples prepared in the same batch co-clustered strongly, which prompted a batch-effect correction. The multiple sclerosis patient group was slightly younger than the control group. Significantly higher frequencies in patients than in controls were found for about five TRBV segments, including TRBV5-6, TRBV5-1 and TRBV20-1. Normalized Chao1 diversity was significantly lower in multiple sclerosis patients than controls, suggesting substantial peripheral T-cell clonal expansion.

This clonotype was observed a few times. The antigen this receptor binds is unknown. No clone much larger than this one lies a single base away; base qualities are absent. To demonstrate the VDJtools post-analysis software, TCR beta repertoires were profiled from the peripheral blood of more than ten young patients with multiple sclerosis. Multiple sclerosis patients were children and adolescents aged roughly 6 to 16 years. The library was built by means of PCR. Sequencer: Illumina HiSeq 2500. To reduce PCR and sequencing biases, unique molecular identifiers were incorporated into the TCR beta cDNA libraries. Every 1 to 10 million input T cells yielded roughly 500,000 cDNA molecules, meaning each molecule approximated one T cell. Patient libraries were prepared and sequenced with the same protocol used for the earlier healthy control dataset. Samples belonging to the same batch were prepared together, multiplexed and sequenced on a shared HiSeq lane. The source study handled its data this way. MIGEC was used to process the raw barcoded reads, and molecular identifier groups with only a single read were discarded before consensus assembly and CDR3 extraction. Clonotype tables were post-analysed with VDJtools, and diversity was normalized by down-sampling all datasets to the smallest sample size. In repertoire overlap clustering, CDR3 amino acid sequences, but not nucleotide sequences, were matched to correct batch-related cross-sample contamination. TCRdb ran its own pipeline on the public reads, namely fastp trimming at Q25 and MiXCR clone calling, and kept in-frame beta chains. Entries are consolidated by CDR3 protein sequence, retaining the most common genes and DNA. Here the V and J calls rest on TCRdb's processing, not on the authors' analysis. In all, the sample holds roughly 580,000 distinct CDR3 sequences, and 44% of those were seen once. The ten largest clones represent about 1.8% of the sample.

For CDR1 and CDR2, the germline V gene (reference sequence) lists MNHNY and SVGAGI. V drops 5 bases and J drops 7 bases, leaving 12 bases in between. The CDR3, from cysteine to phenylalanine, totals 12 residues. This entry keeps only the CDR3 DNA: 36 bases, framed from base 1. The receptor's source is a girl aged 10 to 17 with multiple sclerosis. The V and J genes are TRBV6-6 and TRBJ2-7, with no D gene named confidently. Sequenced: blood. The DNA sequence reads TGTGCCAGCAGTCCGGACCGTGGGGAGCAGTACTTC. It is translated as CASSPDRGEQYF.